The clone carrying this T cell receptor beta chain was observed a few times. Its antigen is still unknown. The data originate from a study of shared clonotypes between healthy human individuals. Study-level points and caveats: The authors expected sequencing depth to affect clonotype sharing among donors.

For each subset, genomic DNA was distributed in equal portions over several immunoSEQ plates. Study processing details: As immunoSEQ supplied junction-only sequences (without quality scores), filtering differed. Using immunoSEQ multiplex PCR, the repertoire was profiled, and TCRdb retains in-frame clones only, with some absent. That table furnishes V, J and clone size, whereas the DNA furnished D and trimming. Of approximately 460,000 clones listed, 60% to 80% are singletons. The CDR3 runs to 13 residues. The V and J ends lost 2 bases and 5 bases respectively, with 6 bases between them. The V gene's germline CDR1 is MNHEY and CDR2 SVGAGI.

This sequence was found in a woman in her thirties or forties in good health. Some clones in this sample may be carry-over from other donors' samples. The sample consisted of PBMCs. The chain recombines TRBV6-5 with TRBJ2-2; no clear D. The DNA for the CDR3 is TGTGCCAGCAGTTACCGGGTTACCGGGGAGCTGTTTTTT. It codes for CASSYRVTGELFF.